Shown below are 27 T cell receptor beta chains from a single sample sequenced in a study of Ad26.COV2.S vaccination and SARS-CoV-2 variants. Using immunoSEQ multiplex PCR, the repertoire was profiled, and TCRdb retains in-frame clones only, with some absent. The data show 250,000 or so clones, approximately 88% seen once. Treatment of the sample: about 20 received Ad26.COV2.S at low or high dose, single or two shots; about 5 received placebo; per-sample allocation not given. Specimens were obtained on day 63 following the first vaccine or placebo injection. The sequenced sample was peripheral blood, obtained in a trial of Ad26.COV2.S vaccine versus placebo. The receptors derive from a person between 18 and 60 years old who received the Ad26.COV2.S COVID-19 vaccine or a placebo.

The CDR3 loop reads CASSALRSYNEQFF. The DNA of the CDR3 is TGTGCCAGCAGCGCTCTCCGCTCCTACAATGAGCAGTTCTTC. This chain joins TRBV5-6 and TRBJ2-1; D gene unclear. The CDR3 covers 14 residues. V was cut by 4 bases and J by 0 bases, with 8 bases left in between. Per germline, CDR1 SGHDT and CDR2 YYEEEE.

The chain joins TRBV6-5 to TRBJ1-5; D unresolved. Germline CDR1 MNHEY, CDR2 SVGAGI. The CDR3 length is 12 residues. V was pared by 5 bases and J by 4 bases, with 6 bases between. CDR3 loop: CASSPLNQPQHF. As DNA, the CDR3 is TGTGCCAGCAGTCCTTTAAATCAGCCCCAGCATTTT.

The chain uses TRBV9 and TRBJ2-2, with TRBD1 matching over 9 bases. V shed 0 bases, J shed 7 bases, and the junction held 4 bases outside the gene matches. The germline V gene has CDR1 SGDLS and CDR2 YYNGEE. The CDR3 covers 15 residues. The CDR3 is CASSVVGQGGGELFF. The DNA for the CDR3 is TGTGCCAGCAGCGTAGTGGGACAGGGCGGCGGGGAGCTGTTTTTT.

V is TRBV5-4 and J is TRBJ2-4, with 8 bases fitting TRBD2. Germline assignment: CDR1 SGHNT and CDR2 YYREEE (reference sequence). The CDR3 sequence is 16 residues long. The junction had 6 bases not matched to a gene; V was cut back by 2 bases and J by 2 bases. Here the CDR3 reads CASSFRAGGPKNIQYF. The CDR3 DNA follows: TGTGCCAGCAGCTTTCGGGCGGGAGGACCCAAAAACATTCAGTACTTC. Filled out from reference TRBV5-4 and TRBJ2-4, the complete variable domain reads ETGVTQSPTHLIKTRGQQVTLRCSSQSGHNTVSWYQQALGQGPQFIFQYYREEENGRGNFPPRFSGLQFPNYSSELNVNALELDDSALYLCASSFRAGGPKNIQYFGAGTRLSVL.

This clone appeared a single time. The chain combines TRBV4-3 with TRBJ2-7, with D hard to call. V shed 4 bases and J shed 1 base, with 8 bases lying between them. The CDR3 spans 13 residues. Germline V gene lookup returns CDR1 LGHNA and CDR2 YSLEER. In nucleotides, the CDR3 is TGCGCCAGCAGCCCGTTCGAGTCCTACGAGCAGTACTTC. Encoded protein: CASSPFESYEQYF.

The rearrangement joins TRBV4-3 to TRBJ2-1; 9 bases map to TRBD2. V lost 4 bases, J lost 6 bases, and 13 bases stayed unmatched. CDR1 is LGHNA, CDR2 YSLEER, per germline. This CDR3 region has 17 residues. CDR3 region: CASSRESGGGAFNEQFF. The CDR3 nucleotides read TGCGCCAGCAGCCGTGAATCTGGCGGGGGGGCATTCAATGAGCAGTTCTTC.

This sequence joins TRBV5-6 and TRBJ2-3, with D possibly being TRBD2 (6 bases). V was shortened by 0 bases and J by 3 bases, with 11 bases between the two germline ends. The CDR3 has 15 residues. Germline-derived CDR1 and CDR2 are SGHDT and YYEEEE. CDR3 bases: TGTGCCAGCAGCTTGGTGGCGGGACTGACAGATACGCAGTATTTT. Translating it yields CASSLVAGLTDTQYF.

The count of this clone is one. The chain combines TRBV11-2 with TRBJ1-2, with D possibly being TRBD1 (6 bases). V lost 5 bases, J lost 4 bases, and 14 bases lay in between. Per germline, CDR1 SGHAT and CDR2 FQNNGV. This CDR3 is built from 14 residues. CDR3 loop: CASSVGQLAYGYTF. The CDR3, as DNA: TGTGCCAGCAGCGTGGGACAACTGGCCTATGGCTACACCTTC.

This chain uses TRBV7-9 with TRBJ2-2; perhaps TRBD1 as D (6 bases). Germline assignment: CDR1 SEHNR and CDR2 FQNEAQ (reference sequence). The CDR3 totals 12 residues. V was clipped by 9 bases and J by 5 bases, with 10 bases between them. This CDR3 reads CARYGQTGELFF. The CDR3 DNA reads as TGTGCCAGATACGGACAGACCGGGGAGCTGTTTTTT.

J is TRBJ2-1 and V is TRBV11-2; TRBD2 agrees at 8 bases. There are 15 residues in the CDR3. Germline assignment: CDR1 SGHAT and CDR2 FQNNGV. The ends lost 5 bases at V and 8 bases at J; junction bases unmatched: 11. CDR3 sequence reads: CASSRSGGVGDEQFF. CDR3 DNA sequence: TGTGCCAGCAGCCGAAGCGGGGGTGTTGGGGATGAGCAGTTCTTC.

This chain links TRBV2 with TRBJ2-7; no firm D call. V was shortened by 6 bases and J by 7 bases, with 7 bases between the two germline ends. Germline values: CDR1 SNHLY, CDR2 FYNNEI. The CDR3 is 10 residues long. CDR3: CASSLVEQYV. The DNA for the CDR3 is TGTGCCAGCAGCTTAGTAGAGCAGTACGTC.

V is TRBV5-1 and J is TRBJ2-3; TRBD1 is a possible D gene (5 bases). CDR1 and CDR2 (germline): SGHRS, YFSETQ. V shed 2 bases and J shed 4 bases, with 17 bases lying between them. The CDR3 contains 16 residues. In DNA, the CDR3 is TGCGCCAGCAGCTTCAACGCAGGGTCGGTGGCAGATACGCAGTATTTT. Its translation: CASSFNAGSVADTQYF.

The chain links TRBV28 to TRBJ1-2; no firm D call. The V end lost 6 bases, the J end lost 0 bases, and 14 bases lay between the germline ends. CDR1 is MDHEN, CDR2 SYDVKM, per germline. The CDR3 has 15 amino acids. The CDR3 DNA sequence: TGTGCCAGCAGACCTCCCGAGGCTACTAACTATGGCTACACCTTC. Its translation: CASRPPEATNYGYTF.

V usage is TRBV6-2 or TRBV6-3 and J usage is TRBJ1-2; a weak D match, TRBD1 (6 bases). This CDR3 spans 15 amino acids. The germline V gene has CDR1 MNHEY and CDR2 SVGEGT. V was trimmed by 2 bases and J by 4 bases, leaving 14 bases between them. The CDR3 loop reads CASSYGGDTIYGYTF. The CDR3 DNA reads TGTGCCAGCAGTTACGGAGGGGACACAATCTATGGCTACACCTTC.

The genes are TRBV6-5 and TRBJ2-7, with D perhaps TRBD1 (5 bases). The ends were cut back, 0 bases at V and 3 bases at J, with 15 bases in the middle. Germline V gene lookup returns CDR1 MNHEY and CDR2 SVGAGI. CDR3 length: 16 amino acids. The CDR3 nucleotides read TGTGCCAGCAGTTACTCGAAAACAGGAGCAGGCTACGAGCAGTACTTC. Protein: CASSYSKTGAGYEQYF.

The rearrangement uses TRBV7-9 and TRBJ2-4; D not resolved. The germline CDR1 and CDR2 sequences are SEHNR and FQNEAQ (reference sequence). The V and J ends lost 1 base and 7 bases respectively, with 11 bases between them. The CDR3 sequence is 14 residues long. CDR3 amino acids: CASSLGAGVNIQYF. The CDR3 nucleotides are TGTGCCAGCAGCTTAGGGGCCGGAGTGAACATTCAGTACTTC.

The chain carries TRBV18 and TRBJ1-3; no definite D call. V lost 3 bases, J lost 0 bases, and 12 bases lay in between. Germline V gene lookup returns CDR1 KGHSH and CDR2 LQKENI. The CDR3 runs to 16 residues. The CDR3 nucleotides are TGTGCCAGCTCACCCGGCGGCCGGGACTCTGGAAACACCATATATTTT. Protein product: CASSPGGRDSGNTIYF.

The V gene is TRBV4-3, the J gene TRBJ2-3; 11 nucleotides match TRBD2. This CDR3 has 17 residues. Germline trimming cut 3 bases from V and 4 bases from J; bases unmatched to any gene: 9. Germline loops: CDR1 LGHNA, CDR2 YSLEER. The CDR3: CASSQSFSGRAPDTQYF. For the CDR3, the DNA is TGCGCCAGCAGCCAGAGCTTTAGCGGGAGGGCCCCAGATACGCAGTATTTT.

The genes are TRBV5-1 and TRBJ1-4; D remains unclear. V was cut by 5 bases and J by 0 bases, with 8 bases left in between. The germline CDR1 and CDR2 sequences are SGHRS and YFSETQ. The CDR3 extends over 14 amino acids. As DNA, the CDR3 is TGCGCCAGCAGACGACTTGCAACTAATGAAAAACTGTTTTTT. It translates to CASRRLATNEKLFF.

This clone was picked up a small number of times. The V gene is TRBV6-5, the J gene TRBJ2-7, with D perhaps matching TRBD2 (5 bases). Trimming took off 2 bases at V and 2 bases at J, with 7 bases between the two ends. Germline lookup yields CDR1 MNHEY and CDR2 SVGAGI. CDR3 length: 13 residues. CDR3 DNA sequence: TGTGCCAGCAGTTACCCCGGGACCTACGAGCAGTACTTC. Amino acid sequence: CASSYPGTYEQYF.

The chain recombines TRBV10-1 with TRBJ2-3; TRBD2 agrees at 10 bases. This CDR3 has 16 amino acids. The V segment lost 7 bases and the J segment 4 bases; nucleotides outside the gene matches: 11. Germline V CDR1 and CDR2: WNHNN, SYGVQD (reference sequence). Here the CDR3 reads CASTWPSGGYADTQYF. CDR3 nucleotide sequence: TGCGCCAGCACGTGGCCTAGCGGGGGATACGCAGATACGCAGTATTTT.

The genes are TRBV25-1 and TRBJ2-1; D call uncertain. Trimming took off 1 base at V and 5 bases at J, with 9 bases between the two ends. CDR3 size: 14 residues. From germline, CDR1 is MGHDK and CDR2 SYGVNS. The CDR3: CASSESHYNNEQFF. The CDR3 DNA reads TGTGCCAGCAGTGAATCGCACTATAACAATGAGCAGTTCTTC.

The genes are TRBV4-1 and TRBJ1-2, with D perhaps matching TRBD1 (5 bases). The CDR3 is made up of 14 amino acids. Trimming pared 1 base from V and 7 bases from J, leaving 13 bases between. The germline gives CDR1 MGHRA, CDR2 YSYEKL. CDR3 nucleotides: TGCGCCAGCAGCCAAGGGGACCTTTGGGGTGGCTACACCTTC. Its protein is CASSQGDLWGGYTF.

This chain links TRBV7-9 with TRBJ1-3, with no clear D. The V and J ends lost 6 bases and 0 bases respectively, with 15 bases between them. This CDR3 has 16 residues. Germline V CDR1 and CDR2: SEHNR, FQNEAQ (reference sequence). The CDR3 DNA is TGTGCCAGCAGTTTCTGGACTGGACGCTCTGGAAACACCATATATTTT. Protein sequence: CASSFWTGRSGNTIYF.

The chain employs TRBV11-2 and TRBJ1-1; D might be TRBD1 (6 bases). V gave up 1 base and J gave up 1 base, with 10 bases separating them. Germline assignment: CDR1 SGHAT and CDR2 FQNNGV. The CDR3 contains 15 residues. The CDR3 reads CASSLAAGANTEAFF. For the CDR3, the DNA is TGTGCCAGCAGCTTAGCGGCAGGGGCGAACACTGAAGCTTTCTTT.

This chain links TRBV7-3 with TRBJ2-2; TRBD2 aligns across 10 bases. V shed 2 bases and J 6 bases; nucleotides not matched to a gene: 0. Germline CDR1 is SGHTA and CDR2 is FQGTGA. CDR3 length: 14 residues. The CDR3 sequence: CASSLLAGAGELFF. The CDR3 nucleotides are TGTGCCAGCAGCTTACTAGCGGGGGCCGGGGAGCTGTTTTTT.

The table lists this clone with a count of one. The CDR3 reads CASSLTGSTDTQYF. CDR3 coding DNA: TGCGCCAGCAGCTTGACAGGGAGCACAGATACGCAGTATTTT. This chain uses TRBV5-1 with TRBJ2-3, with TRBD1 as a possible D gene (6 bases). The CDR3 has 14 amino acids. V shed 1 base and J shed 0 bases, with 6 bases lying between them. Germline CDR1 SGHRS, CDR2 YFSETQ.